This T cell receptor (beta chain) comes out of a study of breast tumors, draining lymph nodes, adjacent tissues. This clonotype was seen many times. TCRdb reprocessed the multiplex PCR reads with MiXCR, giving one entry per CDR3 protein. The top ten clones hold 4% to 5.5% of a sample with over 150,000 distinct CDR3 sequences, 31% of them seen once. The lymph nodes were axillary draining lymph nodes from breast cancer patients. Specimen: axillary lymph node tissue. The clonotype originates from a female donor with breast cancer. Some clones in this sample may be carry-over from other donors' samples.

This CDR3 is CASSSLKKGTGRYGYTF. Written as DNA, the CDR3 is TGTGCCAGCAGTTCGCTCAAGAAGGGGACAGGGAGATATGGCTACACCTTC. V and J are TRBV6-6 and TRBJ1-2, with 9 bases aligning to TRBD1. V was clipped by 4 bases and J by 5 bases; unmatched bases: 14. CDR3 length equals 17 residues. Germline V gene sequence: CDR1 MNHNY, CDR2 SVGAGI (reference sequence).